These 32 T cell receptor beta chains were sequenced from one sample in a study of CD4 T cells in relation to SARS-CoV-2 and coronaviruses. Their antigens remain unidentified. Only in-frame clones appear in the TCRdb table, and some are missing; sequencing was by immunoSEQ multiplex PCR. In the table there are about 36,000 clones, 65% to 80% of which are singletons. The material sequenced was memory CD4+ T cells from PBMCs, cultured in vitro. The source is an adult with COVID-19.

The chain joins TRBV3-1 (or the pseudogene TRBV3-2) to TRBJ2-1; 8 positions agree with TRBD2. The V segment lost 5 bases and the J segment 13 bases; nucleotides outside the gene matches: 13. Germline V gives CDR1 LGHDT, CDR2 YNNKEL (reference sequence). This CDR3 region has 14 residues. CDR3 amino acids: CASSGRGRNGLQFF. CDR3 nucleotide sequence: TGTGCCAGCAGCGGACGCGGGAGGAACGGTTTACAGTTCTTC.

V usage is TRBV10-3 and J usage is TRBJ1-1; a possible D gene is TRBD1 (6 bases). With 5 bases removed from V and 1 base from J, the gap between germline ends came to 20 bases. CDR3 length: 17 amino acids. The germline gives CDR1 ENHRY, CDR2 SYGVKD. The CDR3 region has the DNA TGTGCCATCAGTCCTATGGGGAGGAAACAGGGGAACACTGAAGCTTTCTTT. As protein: CAISPMGRKQGNTEAFF.

CDR3: CASSLSMDRGSTDTQYF. The CDR3 nucleotides are TGTGCCAGCAGTTTATCGATGGACAGGGGGAGCACAGATACGCAGTATTTT. The J gene is TRBJ2-3, the V gene TRBV28; 10 bases align to TRBD1. The CDR3 consists of 17 residues. Germline V gives CDR1 MDHEN, CDR2 SYDVKM. The junction had 4 bases not matched to a gene; V was cut back by 1 base and J by 0 bases.

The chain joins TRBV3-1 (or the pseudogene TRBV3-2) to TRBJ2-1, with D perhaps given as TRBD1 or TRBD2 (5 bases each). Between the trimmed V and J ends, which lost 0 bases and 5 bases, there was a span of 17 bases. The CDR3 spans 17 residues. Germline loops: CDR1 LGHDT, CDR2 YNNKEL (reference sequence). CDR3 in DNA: TGTGCCAGCAGCCAAGAGGGCGGTGGGGGTGTCCACAATGAGCAGTTCTTC. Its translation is CASSQEGGGGVHNEQFF.

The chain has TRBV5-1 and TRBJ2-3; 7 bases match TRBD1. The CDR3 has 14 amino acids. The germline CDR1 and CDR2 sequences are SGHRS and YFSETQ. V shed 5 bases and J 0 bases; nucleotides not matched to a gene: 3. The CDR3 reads CASRPGQSTDTQYF. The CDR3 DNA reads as TGCGCCAGCAGACCGGGACAGAGCACAGATACGCAGTATTTT.

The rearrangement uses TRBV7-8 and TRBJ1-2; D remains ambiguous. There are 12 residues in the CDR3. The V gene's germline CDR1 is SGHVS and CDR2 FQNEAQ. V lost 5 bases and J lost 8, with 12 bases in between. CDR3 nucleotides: TGTGCCAGCAGCCCAGGAGACCGGGGCTACACCTTC. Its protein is CASSPGDRGYTF. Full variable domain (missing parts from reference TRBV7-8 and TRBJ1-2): GAGVSQSPRYKVAKRGQDVALRCDPISGHVSLFWYQQALGQGPEFLTYFQNEAQLDKSGLPSDRFFAERPEGSVSTLKIQRTQQEDSAVYLCASSPGDRGYTFGSGTRLTVV.

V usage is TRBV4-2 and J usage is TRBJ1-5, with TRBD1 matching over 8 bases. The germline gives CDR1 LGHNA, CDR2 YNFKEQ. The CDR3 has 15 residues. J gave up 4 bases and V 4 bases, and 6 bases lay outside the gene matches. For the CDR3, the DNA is TGTGCCAGCAGCCCGGACAGGGCTACGAATCAGCCCCAGCATTTT. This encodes CASSPDRATNQPQHF.

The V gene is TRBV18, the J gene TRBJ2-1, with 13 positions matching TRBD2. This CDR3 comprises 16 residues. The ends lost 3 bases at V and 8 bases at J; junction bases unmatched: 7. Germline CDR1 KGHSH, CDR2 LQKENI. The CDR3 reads CASSPPGLAGRDEQFF. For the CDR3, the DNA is TGTGCCAGCTCACCCCCGGGACTAGCGGGAAGGGATGAGCAGTTCTTC.

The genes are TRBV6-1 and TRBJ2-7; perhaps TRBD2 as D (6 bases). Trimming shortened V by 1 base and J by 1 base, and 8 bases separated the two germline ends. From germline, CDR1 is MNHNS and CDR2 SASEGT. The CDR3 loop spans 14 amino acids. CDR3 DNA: TGTGCCAGCAGTGAAGAGGGGACTTCCTACGAGCAGTACTTC. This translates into CASSEEGTSYEQYF.

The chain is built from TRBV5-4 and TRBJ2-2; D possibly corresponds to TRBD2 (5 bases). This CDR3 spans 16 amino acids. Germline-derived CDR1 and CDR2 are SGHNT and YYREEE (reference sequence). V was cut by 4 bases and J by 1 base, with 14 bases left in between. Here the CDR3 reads CASSHPSGKNTGELFF. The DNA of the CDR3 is TGTGCCAGCAGCCACCCCAGCGGCAAGAACACCGGGGAGCTGTTTTTT. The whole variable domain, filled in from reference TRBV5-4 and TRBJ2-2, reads ETGVTQSPTHLIKTRGQQVTLRCSSQSGHNTVSWYQQALGQGPQFIFQYYREEENGRGNFPPRFSGLQFPNYSSELNVNALELDDSALYLCASSHPSGKNTGELFFGEGSRLTVL.

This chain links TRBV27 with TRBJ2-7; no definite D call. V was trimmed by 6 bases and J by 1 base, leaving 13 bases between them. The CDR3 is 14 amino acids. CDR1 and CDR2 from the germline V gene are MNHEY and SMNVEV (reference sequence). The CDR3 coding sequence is TGTGCCAGCAGGTTGTGGGTCGGGTCCTACGAGCAGTACTTC. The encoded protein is CASRLWVGSYEQYF.

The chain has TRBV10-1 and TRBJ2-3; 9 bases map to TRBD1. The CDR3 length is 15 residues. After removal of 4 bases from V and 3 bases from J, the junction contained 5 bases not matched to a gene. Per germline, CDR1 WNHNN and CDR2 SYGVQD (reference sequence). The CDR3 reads CASSVSGTGTDTQYF. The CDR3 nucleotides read TGCGCCAGCAGTGTCTCCGGGACAGGGACAGATACGCAGTATTTT.

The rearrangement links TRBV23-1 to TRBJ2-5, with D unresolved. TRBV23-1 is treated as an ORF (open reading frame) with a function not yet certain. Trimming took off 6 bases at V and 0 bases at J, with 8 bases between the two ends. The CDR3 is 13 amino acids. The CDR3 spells CASSQTHQETQYF. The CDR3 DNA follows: TGCGCCAGCAGCCAGACACACCAAGAGACCCAGTACTTC.

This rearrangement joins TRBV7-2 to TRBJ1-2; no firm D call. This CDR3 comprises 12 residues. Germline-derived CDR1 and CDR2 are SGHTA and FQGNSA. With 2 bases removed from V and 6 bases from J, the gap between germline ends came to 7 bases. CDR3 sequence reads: CASSLFGDGYTF. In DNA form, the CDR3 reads TGTGCCAGCAGCTTATTTGGTGATGGCTACACCTTC.

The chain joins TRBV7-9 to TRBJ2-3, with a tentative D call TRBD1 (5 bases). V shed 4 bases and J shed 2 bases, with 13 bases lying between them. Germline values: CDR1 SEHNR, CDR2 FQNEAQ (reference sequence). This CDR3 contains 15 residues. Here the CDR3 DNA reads TGTGCCAGCAGCTCCGCCACAGGTTACACAGATACGCAGTATTTT. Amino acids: CASSSATGYTDTQYF.

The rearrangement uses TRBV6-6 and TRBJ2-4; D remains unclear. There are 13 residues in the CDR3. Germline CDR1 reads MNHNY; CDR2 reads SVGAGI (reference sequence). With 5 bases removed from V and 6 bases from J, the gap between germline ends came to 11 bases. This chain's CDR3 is CASSNGPGNIQYF. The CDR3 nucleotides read TGTGCCAGCAGTAACGGTCCTGGAAACATTCAGTACTTC.

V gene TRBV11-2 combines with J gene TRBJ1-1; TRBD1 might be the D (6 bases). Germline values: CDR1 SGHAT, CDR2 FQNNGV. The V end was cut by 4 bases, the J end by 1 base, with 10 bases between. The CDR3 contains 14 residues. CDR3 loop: CASSSLRGNTEAFF. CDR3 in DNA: TGTGCCAGCAGCTCCCTCAGGGGGAACACTGAAGCTTTCTTT.

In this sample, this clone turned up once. The CDR3 sequence: CASSLGTSPGRTEAFF. The DNA of the CDR3 is TGTGCCAGCAGCTTGGGGACATCACCAGGTCGGACTGAAGCTTTCTTT. The chain is built from TRBV5-4 and TRBJ1-1, with D maybe TRBD1 (5 bases). Between the trimmed V and J ends, which lost 0 bases and 5 bases, there was a span of 17 bases. CDR1 is SGHNT and CDR2 is YYREEE in the germline V gene (reference sequence). The CDR3 covers 16 residues.

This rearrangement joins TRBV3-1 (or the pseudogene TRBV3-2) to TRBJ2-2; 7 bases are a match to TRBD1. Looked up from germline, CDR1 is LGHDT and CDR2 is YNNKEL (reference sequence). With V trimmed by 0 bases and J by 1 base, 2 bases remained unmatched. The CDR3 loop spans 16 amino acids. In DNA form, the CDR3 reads TGTGCCAGCAGCCAAGAACAGGGGAGGAACACCGGGGAGCTGTTTTTT. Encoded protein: CASSQEQGRNTGELFF.

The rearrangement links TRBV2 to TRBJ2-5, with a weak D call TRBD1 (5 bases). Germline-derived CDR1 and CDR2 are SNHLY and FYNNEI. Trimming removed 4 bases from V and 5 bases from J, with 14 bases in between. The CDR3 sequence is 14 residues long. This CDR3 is CASSAGQIRETQYF. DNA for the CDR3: TGTGCCAGCAGTGCTGGACAAATTCGGGAGACCCAGTACTTC.

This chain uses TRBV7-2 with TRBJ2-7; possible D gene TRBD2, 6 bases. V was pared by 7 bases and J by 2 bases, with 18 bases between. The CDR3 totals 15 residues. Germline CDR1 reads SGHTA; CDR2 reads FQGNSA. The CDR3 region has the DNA TGTGCCAGCAAAAGGGTGCCGGGGGAGACCTACGAGCAGTACTTC. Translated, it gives CASKRVPGETYEQYF.

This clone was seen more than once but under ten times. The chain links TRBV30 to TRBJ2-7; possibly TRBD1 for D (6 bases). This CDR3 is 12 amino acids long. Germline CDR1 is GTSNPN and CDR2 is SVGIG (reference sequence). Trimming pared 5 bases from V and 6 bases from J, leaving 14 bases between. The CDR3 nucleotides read TGTGCCTGGGACCAGACAGGTTCCGAGCAGTACTTC. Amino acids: CAWDQTGSEQYF. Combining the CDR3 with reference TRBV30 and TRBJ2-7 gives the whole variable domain SQTIHQWPATLVQPVGSPLSLECTVEGTSNPNLYWYRQAAGRGLQLLFYSVGIGQISSEVPQNLSASRPQDRQFILSSKKLLLSDSGFYLCAWDQTGSEQYFGPGTRLTVT.

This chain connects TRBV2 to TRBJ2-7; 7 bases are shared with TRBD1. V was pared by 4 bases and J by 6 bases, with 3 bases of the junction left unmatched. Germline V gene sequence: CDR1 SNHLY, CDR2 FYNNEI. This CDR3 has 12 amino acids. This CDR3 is CASSGQGVEQYF. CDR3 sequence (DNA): TGTGCCAGCAGTGGACAGGGAGTCGAGCAGTACTTC.

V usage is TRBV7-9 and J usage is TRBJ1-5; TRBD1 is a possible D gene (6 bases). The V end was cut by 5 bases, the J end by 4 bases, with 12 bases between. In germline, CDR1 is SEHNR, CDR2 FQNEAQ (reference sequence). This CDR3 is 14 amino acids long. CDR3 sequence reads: CASSPDSFNQPQHF. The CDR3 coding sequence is TGTGCCAGCAGCCCGGACAGTTTTAATCAGCCCCAGCATTTT.

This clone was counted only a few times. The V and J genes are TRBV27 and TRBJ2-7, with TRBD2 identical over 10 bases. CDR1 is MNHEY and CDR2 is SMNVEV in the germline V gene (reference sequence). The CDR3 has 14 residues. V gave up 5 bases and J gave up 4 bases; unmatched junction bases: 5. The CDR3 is CASSRTSGTYEQYF. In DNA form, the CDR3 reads TGTGCCAGCAGTCGGACTAGCGGAACTTACGAGCAGTACTTC.

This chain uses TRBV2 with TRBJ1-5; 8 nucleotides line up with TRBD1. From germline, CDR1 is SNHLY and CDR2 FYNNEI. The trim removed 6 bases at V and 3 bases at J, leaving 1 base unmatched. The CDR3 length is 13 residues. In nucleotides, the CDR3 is TGTGCCAGCAGGGGACAGGCCAATCAGCCCCAGCATTTT. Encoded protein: CASRGQANQPQHF.

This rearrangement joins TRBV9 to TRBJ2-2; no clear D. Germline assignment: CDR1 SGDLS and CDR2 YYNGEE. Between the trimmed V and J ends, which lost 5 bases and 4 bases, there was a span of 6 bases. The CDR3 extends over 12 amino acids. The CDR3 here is CASRALTGELFF. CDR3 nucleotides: TGTGCCAGCAGGGCCCTCACCGGGGAGCTGTTTTTT.

As DNA, the CDR3 is TGTGCCAGCAGTTTCAGGACAGGCTATGGCTACACCTTC. Translating gives CASSFRTGYGYTF. V usage is TRBV12-3 or TRBV12-4 and J usage is TRBJ1-2; TRBD1 matches 7 bases. The V segment lost 3 bases and the J segment 4 bases; nucleotides outside the gene matches: 2. This CDR3 is built from 13 residues.

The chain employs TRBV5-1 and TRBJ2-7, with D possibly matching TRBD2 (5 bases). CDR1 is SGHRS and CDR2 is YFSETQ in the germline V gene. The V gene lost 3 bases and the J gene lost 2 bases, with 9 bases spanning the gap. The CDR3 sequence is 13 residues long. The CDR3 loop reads CASSSGNTYEQYF. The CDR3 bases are TGCGCCAGCAGCTCCGGGAATACCTACGAGCAGTACTTC.

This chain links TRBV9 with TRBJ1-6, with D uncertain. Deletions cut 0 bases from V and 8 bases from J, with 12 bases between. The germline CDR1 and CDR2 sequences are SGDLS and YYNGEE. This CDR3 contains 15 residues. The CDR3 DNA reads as TGTGCCAGCAGCGTAGAAGGGCCCCCCTATTCACCCCTCCACTTT. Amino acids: CASSVEGPPYSPLHF.

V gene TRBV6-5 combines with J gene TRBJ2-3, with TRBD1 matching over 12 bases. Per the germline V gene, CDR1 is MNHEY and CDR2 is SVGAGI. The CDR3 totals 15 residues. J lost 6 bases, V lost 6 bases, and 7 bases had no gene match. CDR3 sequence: CASRTGTGGDDTQYF. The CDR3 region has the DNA TGTGCCAGCAGGACCGGGACAGGGGGCGATGATACGCAGTATTTT.

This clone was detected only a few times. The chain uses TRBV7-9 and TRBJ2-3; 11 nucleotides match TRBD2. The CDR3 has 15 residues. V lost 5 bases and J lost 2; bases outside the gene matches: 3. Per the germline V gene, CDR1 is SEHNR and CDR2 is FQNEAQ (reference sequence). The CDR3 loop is CASSPGLAATDTQYF. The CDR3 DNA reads TGTGCCAGCAGCCCGGGACTAGCGGCCACAGATACGCAGTATTTT.